One and the same sample provided the 6 T cell receptor beta chains below, sequenced in a study of cytomegalovirus exposure and HLA in healthy donors. Profiling relied on immunoSEQ multiplex PCR, and the TCRdb table lists in-frame clones only, not all of them. The sample lists roughly 250,000 clones, roughly 86% occurring once. The sample taken for sequencing was PBMCs. The receptors stem from a woman under 40 in good health and CMV-seropositive.

This chain connects TRBV7-3 to TRBJ2-1; tentative D call: TRBD2 (5 bases). The germline V and J ends were trimmed by 0 bases and 2 bases, with 8 bases remaining between them. Germline CDR1 is SGHTA and CDR2 is FQGTGA. This CDR3 is built from 15 residues. Written as DNA, the CDR3 is TGTGCCAGCAGCTTAACGGCGGGTACCTACAATGAGCAGTTCTTC. This encodes CASSLTAGTYNEQFF.

This chain uses TRBV9 with TRBJ1-3; TRBD1 might be the D (5 bases). The CDR3 length is 13 residues. Germline V gene data show CDR1 as SGDLS and CDR2 as YYNGEE. With 4 bases removed from V and 4 bases from J, the gap between germline ends came to 9 bases. The CDR3 spells CASSPGSGNTIYF. The DNA for the CDR3 is TGTGCCAGCAGCCCAGGGTCCGGAAACACCATATATTTT.

The V call is TRBV7-8, the J call TRBJ1-2, with 12 bases lining up with TRBD1. Germline CDR1 and CDR2: SGHVS and FQNEAQ. CDR3 size: 15 residues. V dropped 6 bases and J dropped 3; count of bases not matched to a gene: 5. The CDR3 bases are TGTGCCAGCAGGACCGGGACAGGGGGCTACTATGGCTACACCTTC. Its translation is CASRTGTGGYYGYTF.

This chain connects TRBV18 to TRBJ2-4, with D unclear. The CDR3 sequence is 14 residues long. Trimming took off 3 bases at V and 0 bases at J, with 6 bases between the two ends. Germline CDR1 and CDR2: KGHSH and LQKENI. The CDR3 loop reads CASSPNVAKNIQYF. CDR3 DNA: TGTGCCAGCTCACCCAATGTAGCCAAAAACATTCAGTACTTC.

This clone was seen once. The J gene is TRBJ2-1, the V gene TRBV9, with 13 nucleotides matching TRBD2. Trimming cost V 2 bases and J 10 bases; bases outside gene matches: 12. CDR1 SGDLS and CDR2 YYNGEE come from the germline V gene. The CDR3 consists of 17 residues. The CDR3 protein is CASSVSTGTSGTREQFF. In DNA form, the CDR3 reads TGTGCCAGCAGCGTGAGCACCGGGACTAGCGGGACTCGAGAGCAGTTCTTC.

The table lists this clone with a few counts. This sequence joins TRBV6-5 and TRBJ1-2; D may be TRBD1 (6 bases). Per germline, CDR1 MNHEY and CDR2 SVGAGI. V was cut by 7 bases and J by 9 bases, with 15 bases left in between. This CDR3 region has 12 residues. In DNA, the CDR3 is TGTGCCAGCACTTGGGGGGGGCTAAGCTACACCTTC. Its translation is CASTWGGLSYTF.